These 17 T cell receptor beta chains were all obtained from the same sample, sequenced in a study of cytomegalovirus exposure and HLA in healthy donors. PCR primers comprised 60 Vbeta and 13 Jbeta primers. Method: immunoSEQ multiplex PCR; TCRdb's copy keeps in-frame clones and lacks some. The table includes under 250,000 clones, 65% to 85% detected once. The sample was PBMCs. These receptors originate from a boy between 2 and 10 years old in good health and CMV-seronegative.

The rearrangement uses TRBV4-1 and TRBJ2-7; the match to TRBD2 covers 8 bases. CDR3 length equals 15 residues. The J segment lost 6 bases and the V segment lost 0 bases, leaving 7 bases of the junction unmatched. Germline assignment: CDR1 MGHRA and CDR2 YSYEKL. CDR3 DNA sequence: TGCGCCAGCAGCCAAGATAGACTAGCGCCCGCCGAGCAGTACTTC. Encoded protein: CASSQDRLAPAEQYF.

The CDR3 DNA is TGTGCCAGCAGCCTTAAGATGCGGGAGACCCAGTACTTC. This gives the protein CASSLKMRETQYF. The V gene is TRBV7-2, the J gene TRBJ2-5, with unresolved D. The CDR3 runs 13 residues. V was pared by 5 bases and J by 5 bases, with 12 bases between. Germline V lookup: CDR1 SGHTA, CDR2 FQGNSA.

In nucleotides, the CDR3 is TGTGCCAGCAGCCATACCCCTAGCGGACACCACGAGCAGTACTTC. It encodes CASSHTPSGHHEQYF. The chain links TRBV11-3 to TRBJ2-7; TRBD2 aligns across 7 bases. The junction had 12 bases not matched to a gene; V was cut back by 5 bases and J by 5 bases. The CDR3 is 15 amino acids. Per the germline V gene, CDR1 is SGHNT and CDR2 is YENEEA. Based on the CDR3 plus reference TRBV11-3 and TRBJ2-7, the full variable domain is EAGVVQSPRYKIIEKKQPVAFWCNPISGHNTLYWYLQNLGQGPELLIRYENEEAVDDSQLPKDRFSAERLKGVDSTLKIQPAELGDSAVYLCASSHTPSGHHEQYFGPGTRLTVT.

CDR3 bases: TGTGCCAGCAGCCCACGGGACAGGGTCGTTGGGGAGCTGTTTTTT. Translating gives CASSPRDRVVGELFF. This chain connects TRBV7-9 to TRBJ2-2, with 9 nucleotides matching TRBD1. The CDR3 sequence is 15 residues long. The V gene's germline CDR1 is SEHNR and CDR2 FQNEAQ (reference sequence). Trimming took 5 bases from V and 8 from J; bases not matched to a gene: 9.

The chain combines TRBV7-9 with TRBJ1-1; 10 bases line up with TRBD1. This CDR3 is built from 15 residues. From germline, CDR1 is SEHNR and CDR2 FQNEAQ (reference sequence). Trimming took 5 bases from V and 5 from J; bases not matched to a gene: 8. CDR3 amino acids: CASSLGQGHSTEAFF. In DNA, the CDR3 is TGTGCCAGCAGCCTGGGACAGGGGCATTCGACTGAAGCTTTCTTT.

The chain's CDR3 is CASSRRQGETKTQYF. The CDR3 DNA sequence: TGTGCCAGCAGCCGGCGGCAGGGCGAGACGAAGACCCAGTACTTC. V is TRBV5-4 and J is TRBJ2-5; possible D gene TRBD1, 5 bases. This CDR3 is 15 amino acids long. In germline, CDR1 is SGHNT, CDR2 YYREEE (reference sequence). Trimming took off 4 bases at V and 6 bases at J, with 19 bases between the two ends.

The rearrangement links TRBV6-4 to TRBJ2-1; 8 positions agree with TRBD1. CDR3 length: 16 amino acids. The V gene end was trimmed by 3 bases and the J gene end by 4 bases; junction bases not matched to a gene: 8. Germline V gene data show CDR1 as MRHNA and CDR2 as SNTAGT. CDR3 region: CASSEYDRGGYNEQFF. In DNA, the CDR3 is TGTGCCAGCAGTGAGTACGACAGGGGCGGGTACAATGAGCAGTTCTTC.

The gene calls are TRBV19 and TRBJ2-1; TRBD2 aligns across 11 bases. Unmatched junction bases numbered 13, after V lost 3 bases and J lost 9 bases. The CDR3 is 17 amino acids. The V gene's germline CDR1 is LNHDA and CDR2 SQIVND (reference sequence). This chain's CDR3 is CASSMKFASGGRGEQFF. The CDR3 DNA reads TGTGCCAGTAGTATGAAGTTCGCTAGCGGGGGGCGTGGTGAGCAGTTCTTC.

This clone has a single count. The chain is built from TRBV10-3 and TRBJ1-2, with D tentatively TRBD1 (6 bases). Germline assignment: CDR1 ENHRY and CDR2 SYGVKD. Trimming removed 7 bases from V and 5 bases from J, with 11 bases in between. This CDR3 is built from 12 residues. The chain's CDR3 is CAIKDSQYGYTF. The CDR3 nucleotides are TGTGCCATCAAGGACAGCCAATATGGCTACACCTTC.

The chain employs TRBV7-3 and TRBJ2-6; D may be TRBD1 (6 bases). V lost 6 bases to trimming and J lost 2 bases, with 17 bases between them. CDR1 SGHTA and CDR2 FQGTGA come from the germline V gene. This CDR3 contains 17 residues. DNA of the CDR3: TGTGCCAGCAGTCTTAAAACAGGGATGACTGGGGCCAACGTCCTGACTTTC. It yields the protein CASSLKTGMTGANVLTF.

The chain has TRBV12-5 and TRBJ1-6, with 7 nucleotides matching TRBD1. The ends lost 5 bases at V and 9 bases at J; junction bases unmatched: 10. CDR1 and CDR2 from the germline V gene are LGHNT and FRNRAP. The CDR3 has 15 residues. This chain's CDR3 is CASGARTGLGSPLHF. DNA of the CDR3: TGTGCTAGTGGTGCACGGACAGGATTAGGTTCACCCCTCCACTTT.

The chain uses TRBV30 and TRBJ1-1; 9 bases agree with TRBD1. The CDR3 runs to 14 residues. The V segment lost 4 bases and the J segment 5 bases; nucleotides outside the gene matches: 8. Germline V gives CDR1 GTSNPN, CDR2 SVGIG (reference sequence). CDR3: CAWILGQGWTEAFF. CDR3 nucleotide sequence: TGTGCCTGGATACTAGGACAGGGGTGGACTGAAGCTTTCTTT. Variable domain in full (rest from reference TRBV30 and TRBJ1-1): SQTIHQWPATLVQPVGSPLSLECTVEGTSNPNLYWYRQAAGRGLQLLFYSVGIGQISSEVPQNLSASRPQDRQFILSSKKLLLSDSGFYLCAWILGQGWTEAFFGQGTRLTVV.

Details on this clone: Other DNA sequences of this sample code for an identical CDR3. This chain connects TRBV30 to TRBJ1-2; D unresolved. Trimming removed 2 bases at V and 2 bases at J, with 6 bases between. In germline, CDR1 is GTSNPN, CDR2 SVGIG (reference sequence). CDR3 length equals 12 residues. The CDR3 coding sequence is TGTGCCTGGAGTCGGGGAAACTATGGCTACACCTTC. Amino acid sequence: CAWSRGNYGYTF.

This clone was picked up one time. V and J are TRBV14 and TRBJ1-4; possibly TRBD1 for D (5 bases). V lost 8 bases and J 5 bases, leaving 18 bases between the germline ends. The CDR3 runs 15 residues. In germline, CDR1 is SGHDN, CDR2 FVKESK. In nucleotides, the CDR3 is TGTGCCAGCGGCTGGGACCGGGAGGGGAATGAAAAACTGTTTTTT. Translated, it gives CASGWDREGNEKLFF.

In its sample, this clone was seen once. The rearrangement links TRBV2 to TRBJ2-7; no clear D. The CDR3 has 15 amino acids. Between the trimmed V and J ends, which lost 4 bases and 5 bases, there was a span of 18 bases. Germline assignment: CDR1 SNHLY and CDR2 FYNNEI. This chain's CDR3 is CASSGKAGSPHEQYF. The CDR3 nucleotides are TGTGCCAGCAGTGGAAAGGCAGGATCCCCGCACGAGCAGTACTTC.

The chain combines TRBV27 with TRBJ2-7, with 10 bases matching TRBD1. The germline V gene has CDR1 MNHEY and CDR2 SMNVEV (reference sequence). V lost 5 bases to trimming and J lost 3 bases; unmatched junction nucleotides: 4. This CDR3 is 14 amino acids long. CDR3 in DNA: TGTGCCAGCAGTCCGACAGGGGGCCTCTACGAGCAGTACTTC. Its translation: CASSPTGGLYEQYF.

V gene TRBV11-3 combines with J gene TRBJ1-2; tentative D call: TRBD1 (6 bases). V shed 4 bases and J shed 8 bases, with 20 bases lying between them. CDR3 length: 15 amino acids. Germline V gene lookup returns CDR1 SGHNT and CDR2 YENEEA. CDR3 protein: CASSSLRGVPHGYTF. The CDR3 DNA is TGTGCCAGCAGCTCCCTCAGGGGCGTACCTCACGGCTACACCTTC.